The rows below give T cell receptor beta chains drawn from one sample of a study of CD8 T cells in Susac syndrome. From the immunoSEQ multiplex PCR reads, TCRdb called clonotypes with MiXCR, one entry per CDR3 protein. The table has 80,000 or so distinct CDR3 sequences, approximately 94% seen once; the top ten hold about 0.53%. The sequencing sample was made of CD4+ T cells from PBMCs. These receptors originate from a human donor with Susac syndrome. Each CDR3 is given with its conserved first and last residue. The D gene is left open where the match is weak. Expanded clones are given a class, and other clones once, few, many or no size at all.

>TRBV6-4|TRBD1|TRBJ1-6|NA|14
TGTGCCAGCAGGCTACAGGGGGCAGCTTCACCCCTCCACTTT
CASRLQGAASPLHF
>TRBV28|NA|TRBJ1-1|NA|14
TGTGCCAGCAGATGGGAGCGATTCAACACTGAAGCTTTCTTT
CASRWERFNTEAFF
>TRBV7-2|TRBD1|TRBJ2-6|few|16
TGTGCCAGCAGCTATAGCCGGACAGGCCCTACCAACGTCCTGACTTTC
CASSYSRTGPTNVLTF
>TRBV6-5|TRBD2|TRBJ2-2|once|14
TGTGCCAGCAGTCTTAGCGGGAGGGCCGGGGAGCTGTTTTTT
CASSLSGRAGELFF
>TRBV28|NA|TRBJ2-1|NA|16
TGTGCCAGCAGTCCAAAAGGGATCTTGGCTTACAATGAGCAGTTCTTC
CASSPKGILAYNEQFF
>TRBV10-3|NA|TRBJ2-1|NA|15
TGTGCCATCCGGAGGGCGGAGGGAATTTACAATGAGCAGTTCTTC
CAIRRAEGIYNEQFF
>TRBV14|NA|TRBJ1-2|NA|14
TGTGCCAGCAGCCAAGACCGGACATCCTATGGCTACACCTTC
CASSQDRTSYGYTF
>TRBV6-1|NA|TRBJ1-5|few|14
TGTGCCAGCAGTGATGCGACCTACAATCAGCCCCAGCATTTT
CASSDATYNQPQHF
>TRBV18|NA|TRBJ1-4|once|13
TGTGCCAGCTCACGATACGGCAATGAAAAACTGTTTTTT
CASSRYGNEKLFF
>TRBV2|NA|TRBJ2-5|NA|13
TGTGCCAGCAGTCCCGAAATTTCGGAGACCCAGTACTTC
CASSPEISETQYF
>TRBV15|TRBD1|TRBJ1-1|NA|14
TGTGCCACCCAGACAGGGGATAGGGGTACTGAAGCTTTCTTT
CATQTGDRGTEAFF
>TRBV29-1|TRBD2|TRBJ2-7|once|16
TGCAGCGTTGTCGGGGGTACTAGCGGATACTCCTACGAGCAGTACTTC
CSVVGGTSGYSYEQYF
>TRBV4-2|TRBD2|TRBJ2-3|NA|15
TGTGCCAGCACTTTTTCGGGGGGGCAGGCAGATACGCAGTATTTT
CASTFSGGQADTQYF
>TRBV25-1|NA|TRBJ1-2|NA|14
TGTGCCAGCAGTGAATCCTCCCAGACCTATGGCTACACCTTC
CASSESSQTYGYTF
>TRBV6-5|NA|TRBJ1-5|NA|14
TGTGCCAGTAGACAGGCGTATAGCAATCAGCCCCAGCATTTT
CASRQAYSNQPQHF
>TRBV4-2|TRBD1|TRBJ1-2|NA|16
TGTGCCAGCAGCCAAGATCCGGGACAGTCCAACTATGGCTACACCTTC
CASSQDPGQSNYGYTF
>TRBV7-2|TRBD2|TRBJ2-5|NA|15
TGTGCCAGCAGCTTAATGCTAGCGGGATGGGAGACCCAGTACTTC
CASSLMLAGWETQYF
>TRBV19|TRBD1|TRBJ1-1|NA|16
TGTGCCAGTAGTGACACGGGACAGCGATTGAACACTGAAGCTTTCTTT
CASSDTGQRLNTEAFF
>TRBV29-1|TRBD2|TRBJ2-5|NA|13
TGCAGCGGATCAGCGGGACCACAAGAGACCCAGTACTTC
CSGSAGPQETQYF
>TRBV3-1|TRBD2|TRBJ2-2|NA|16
TGTGCCAGCAGCGAGAGGCTAGCGGGACACACCGGGGAGCTGTTTTTT
CASSERLAGHTGELFF
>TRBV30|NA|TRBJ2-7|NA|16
TGTGCCTTCACAGGGCCAGGTTCTGACCGATTTTACGAGCAGTACTTC
CAFTGPGSDRFYEQYF
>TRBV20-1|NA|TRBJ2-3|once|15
TGCAGTGCCCACAAAACGGGTACCGCGACAGATACGCAGTATTTT
CSAHKTGTATDTQYF
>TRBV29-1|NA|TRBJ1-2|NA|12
TGCAGCGTAACCTCCGGCCCATATGGCTACACCTTC
CSVTSGPYGYTF
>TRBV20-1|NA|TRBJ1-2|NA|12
TGCAGTGCTAGAGGCCAGACCGGTGGCTACACCTTC
CSARGQTGGYTF
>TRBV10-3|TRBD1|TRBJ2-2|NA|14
TGTGCCCTAAGACAGGGCGACGGCACCGGGGAGCTGTTTTTT
CALRQGDGTGELFF
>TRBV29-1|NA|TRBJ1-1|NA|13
TGCAGCGTTGTGGGGCAGTTTAACACTGAAGCTTTCTTT
CSVVGQFNTEAFF
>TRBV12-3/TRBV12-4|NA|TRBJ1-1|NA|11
TGTGCCAGCAGAAGGGACTGGGAAGCTTTCTTT
CASRRDWEAFF
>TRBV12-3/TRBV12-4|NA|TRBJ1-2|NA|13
TGTGCCAGCAGCTTCATCTCGAGCTATGGCTACACCTTC
CASSFISSYGYTF
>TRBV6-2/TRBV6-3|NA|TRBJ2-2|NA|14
TGTGCCAGCAGTTATAAGAAGGGGTCCGGGGAGCTGTTTTTT
CASSYKKGSGELFF
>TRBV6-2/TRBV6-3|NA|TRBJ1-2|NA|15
TGTGCCAGCTCTACGGACGACAGGCCTTTATATGGCTACACCTTC
CASSTDDRPLYGYTF
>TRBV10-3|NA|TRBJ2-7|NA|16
TGTGCCATCAGTGAGTCGGGGGGCCTGGCCATACGCGAGCAGTACTTC
CAISESGGLAIREQYF
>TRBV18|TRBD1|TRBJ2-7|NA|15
TGTGCCAGCTCACCACGGGCAGGGGGCTCCTACGAGCAGTACTTC
CASSPRAGGSYEQYF
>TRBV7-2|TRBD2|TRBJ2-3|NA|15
TGTGCCAGCAGCCGGACTAGCGGGCCAAGGGATACGCAGTATTTT
CASSRTSGPRDTQYF
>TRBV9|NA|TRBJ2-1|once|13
TGTGCCAGCAGCGTATTTGGACACAATGAGCAGTTCTTC
CASSVFGHNEQFF
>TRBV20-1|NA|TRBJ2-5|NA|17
TGCAGTGCTAGAGATAAATCGGAGCCGGGGCGTCAAGAGACCCAGTACTTC
CSARDKSEPGRQETQYF
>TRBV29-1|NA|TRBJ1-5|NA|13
TGCAGCGTAGGGACGGCTAGCAATCAGCCCCAGCATTTT
CSVGTASNQPQHF
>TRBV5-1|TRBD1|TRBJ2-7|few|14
TGCGCCAGCAGCGAACAGGGGATCGGCTACGAGCAGTACTTC
CASSEQGIGYEQYF
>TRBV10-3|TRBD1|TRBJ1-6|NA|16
TGTGCCATCTCGTTCGGGTGGGGACAGGGCAATTCACCCCTCCACTTT
CAISFGWGQGNSPLHF
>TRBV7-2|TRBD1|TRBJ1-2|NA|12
TGTGCCAGCAGCGTCACAGGGGAGGGCTACACCTTC
CASSVTGEGYTF
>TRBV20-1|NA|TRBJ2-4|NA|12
TGCAGTGCTAGGGTAGGGCAGGGCATTCAGTACTTC
CSARVGQGIQYF
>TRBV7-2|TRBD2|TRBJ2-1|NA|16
TGTGCCAGCAGCCCATCTAGCGGGATAAAAAACAATGAGCAGTTCTTC
CASSPSSGIKNNEQFF
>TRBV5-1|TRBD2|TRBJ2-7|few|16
TGCGCCAGCAGCCTGGGGGCTAGCGGGGGGAACTACGAGCAGTACTTC
CASSLGASGGNYEQYF
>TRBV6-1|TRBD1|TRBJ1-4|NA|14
TGTGCCAGCAGTGGGGGACAGGGGACGAAAAAACTGTTTTTT
CASSGGQGTKKLFF
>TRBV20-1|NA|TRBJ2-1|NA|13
TGCAGTGCTAGAGTTGGGTTGTACAATGAGCAGTTCTTC
CSARVGLYNEQFF
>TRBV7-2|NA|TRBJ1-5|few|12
TGTGCCAGCAGCTCCTGGAATCAGCCCCAGCATTTT
CASSSWNQPQHF
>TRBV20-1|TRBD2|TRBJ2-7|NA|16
TGCAGTGCTAGAGCCCCCGGACTAGCGGGAGGTTACGAGCAGTACTTC
CSARAPGLAGGYEQYF